Each of the 4 T cell receptor beta chains below was sequenced from the same sample in a study of shared clonotypes between healthy human individuals. Some clones are missing from TCRdb's copy, which holds only in-frame ones; the method was immunoSEQ multiplex PCR. Here the sample spans about 2.4 million clones, 90% to 95% being singletons. Specimen: naive CD4+ T cells from PBMCs. As for subset: CD45RA+ positively selected. The source of these receptors is a man aged 18-30 years in good health. Some clones in this sample may be carry-over from other donors' samples.

This chain joins TRBV27 and TRBJ2-7, with D possibly matching TRBD2 (6 bases). The V end lost 5 bases, the J end lost 3 bases, and 11 bases lay between the germline ends. The CDR3 covers 13 residues. The germline CDR1 and CDR2 sequences are MNHEY and SMNVEV (reference sequence). CDR3 protein: CASSNGRNYEQYF. DNA for the CDR3: TGTGCCAGCAGTAACGGGAGAAACTACGAGCAGTACTTC.

A few counts support this clone. Other DNA sequences within the sample encode an identical CDR3. The chain recombines TRBV6-5 with TRBJ1-1; D call uncertain. V lost 0 bases and J 5 bases, leaving 4 bases between the germline ends. Germline assignment: CDR1 MNHEY and CDR2 SVGAGI. The CDR3 contains 12 residues. The DNA of the CDR3 is TGTGCCAGCAGTTACTCACGGACTGAAGCTTTCTTT. Its translation: CASSYSRTEAFF.

V and J are TRBV4-1 and TRBJ2-7, with TRBD2 as a possible D gene (5 bases). The V gene's germline CDR1 is MGHRA and CDR2 YSYEKL. The CDR3 sequence is 15 residues long. V was trimmed by 2 bases and J by 0 bases, leaving 11 bases between them. The CDR3, as DNA: TGCGCCAGCAGCCAACCCGGGGATGGCTCCTACGAGCAGTACTTC. This translates into CASSQPGDGSYEQYF.

The chain joins TRBV19 to TRBJ2-1, with D tentatively TRBD2 (5 bases). CDR3 length equals 13 residues. Between the trimmed V and J ends, which lost 8 bases and 13 bases, there was a span of 21 bases. Germline V gene data show CDR1 as LNHDA and CDR2 as SQIVND (reference sequence). The CDR3 DNA sequence: TGTGCCAGTGGAGTATCGGGGTACAATGGACAGTTCTTC. Amino acids: CASGVSGYNGQFF.